This TCR beta chain came from a study of graft-versus-host responses after intestinal transplantation. Study background: Recipients were all induced with anti-thymocyte globulin, then given tacrolimus and steroids for about three years. Findings and limits, study-wide: Some GvH clones were seen earlier in gut or blood, suggesting intestinal origin.

In the case of this clone: Its antigen is still unknown.

The assay was immunoSEQ multiplex PCR, and TCRdb's table has in-frame clones only and misses some. The sample comprises about 97,000 clones, 91% of which are singletons, and approximately 0.18% rests with the top ten. This CDR3 is built from 15 residues. CDR1 and CDR2 from the germline V gene are SGHTA and FQGNSA. V lost 3 bases and J 7 bases, leaving 18 bases between the germline ends. The material sequenced was unstimulated CD4+ T cells sorted from spleen or lymph node cells, taken before transplant. V is TRBV7-2 and J is TRBJ1-1; unclear D gene. This clonotype was obtained from a human donor who was the organ donor for an intestinal transplant. CDR3 bases: TGTGCCAGCAGCTTTATTCGCACCGCGAGGCTTGAAGCTTTCTTT. This encodes CASSFIRTARLEAFF.